What follows is one T cell receptor beta chain and its context. This clonotype was observed at least ten times. Its antigen remains undetermined. Base quality data are lacking; no much larger clone is found one base away. TCR beta CDR3 regions were amplified from RNA transcripts. The first round of RT-PCR for the TCR CDR3 was performed with the HTBI primer set and the Qiagen OneStep RT-PCR kit. Libraries were constructed in a second round of multiplex PCR, after which size selection and purification were performed. The libraries were sequenced on an Illumina HiSeq2000 using paired-end 100 bp reads. Per the authors' processing: Raw data were processed with SOAPnuke, discarding reads with adapters, uncalled bases, mean Phred below 15, or no exact constant-primer or identifier match. High-quality paired reads were merged using COPE v1.2.5, and each unique nucleotide sequence was defined as a clonotype. MiTCR v1.1 was used to align the clonotypes against IMGT TRBV, TRBD and TRBJ reference segments. The analysis included only V-J combinations with a frequency above 0.0001, which together covered around 99% of the repertoires. The TCS score was defined as F50 (clonal expansion) divided by E x V (chaos), with BLOSUM62-based TCRdist calculated between CDR3 peptides within each V-J. Welch's t-statistics and random forest reduced around 520 V-J features to 10 to 15, which were used in a naive Bayes classifier (R e1071). TCRdb passed the public sequencing reads through fastp at Q25 and MiXCR, retaining productive beta sequences. Rows are unified per CDR3 protein, each entry keeping the most common DNA and genes. V and J calls and clone size were set by TCRdb, not the authors. The sample data list 300,000 to 450,000 distinct CDR3 sequences, and about a sixth of these were observed just once. The top ten hold approximately 30% of the sample.

From cysteine to phenylalanine, the CDR3 is 14 amino acids long. The read is trimmed to its CDR3 DNA, 42 bases read in frame from base 1. V and J lose 1 base and 5 bases, and a span of 9 bases separates them. The germline V gene supplies CDR1 LGHNA and CDR2 YNFKEQ. Hyperthyroidism patients were newly diagnosed, had a disease duration of under 2 months, and were aged 18 to 65 years. Any patient with an uncontrolled infection, another autoimmune disease, pregnancy or lactation was excluded. Diagnoses were based on clinical symptoms, serum thyroxine and TRAb, thyroid ultrasound and orbital computed tomography. Blood from progressor patients was collected at the time of first diagnosis with hyperthyroidism, before any ophthalmopathy symptoms had appeared. Ficoll-Paque density gradient centrifugation was used to isolate PBMCs from about 9.4 ml of fresh peripheral blood. Progressor patients were initially diagnosed with Graves' hyperthyroidism and developed ophthalmopathy during follow-up. Total RNA was extracted with Trizol reagent, and quality was checked on an Agilent 2100 Bioanalyzer.

The sample comes from a study of T cells in Graves' hyperthyroidism and ophthalmopathy (dated by TCRdb to 2018 to 2020). In the study overall: Peripheral blood samples were taken at the time of initial diagnosis, prior to any treatment. In roughly six Graves' hyperthyroidism patients, the study also compared T-cell repertoires from thyroid tissue with T-cell repertoires from blood. The approximately 100 discovery patients were divided at random into training and test sets in a 7:3 ratio. After sampling, hyperthyroidism patients received methimazole starting at 30 mg daily, and ophthalmopathy patients received high-dose intravenous methylprednisolone. To identify distinguishing TCR V-J signatures, a discovery cohort of about 95 patients was used, comprising 43 with Graves' ophthalmopathy and under 60 with stable Graves' hyperthyroidism. According to the paper, TCR Vbeta CDR3 sequencing was carried out on 135 peripheral blood samples, which came from about 45 ophthalmopathy, roughly 75 hyperthyroidism and some 17 progressor patients. Prospective prediction of ophthalmopathy was tested in an independent validation cohort of fewer than 20 hyperthyroidism patients and 17 patients who later progressed to ophthalmopathy. Overall results and qualifications from the work: Sample size was not statistically predetermined, and blinding of investigators to group allocation was not performed. In cross-validation, a model built on a 13 V-J signature told ophthalmopathy apart from stable hyperthyroidism with roughly 87% sensitivity and approximately 84% specificity, and in testing the same model reached 80%/75%. Blood samples also contained most of the expanded thyroid clonotypes (frequency above 0.001), which suggests that blood repertoires may reflect thyroid immune responses. In validation, progression to ophthalmopathy was predicted by the model with roughly 71% sensitivity and just over 72% specificity, a median of about 6 months before onset.

The chain couples TRBV4-2 to TRBJ2-1; no D gene is confidently identified. The sequencing input was blood. This receptor was identified in a woman aged 30 to 39 with Graves' hyperthyroidism that later progressed to Graves' ophthalmopathy. In nucleotides, the sequence is TGTGCCAGCAGCCAAGGGTTCGGAAACAATGAGCAGTTCTTC. Translated, it reads CASSQGFGNNEQFF.